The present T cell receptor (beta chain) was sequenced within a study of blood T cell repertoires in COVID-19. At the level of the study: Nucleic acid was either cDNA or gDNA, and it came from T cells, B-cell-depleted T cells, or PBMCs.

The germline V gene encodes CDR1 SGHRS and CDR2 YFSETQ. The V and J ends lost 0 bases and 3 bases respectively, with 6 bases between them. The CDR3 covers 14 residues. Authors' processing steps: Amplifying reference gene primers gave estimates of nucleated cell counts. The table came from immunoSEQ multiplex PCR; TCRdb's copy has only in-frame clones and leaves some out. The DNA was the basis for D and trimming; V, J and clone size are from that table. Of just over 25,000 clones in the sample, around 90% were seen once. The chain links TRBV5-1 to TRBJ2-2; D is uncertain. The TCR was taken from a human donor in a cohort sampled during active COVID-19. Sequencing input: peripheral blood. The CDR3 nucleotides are TGCGCCAGCAGCTTGGGTTTAGACACCGGGGAGCTGTTTTTT. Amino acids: CASSLGLDTGELFF.